This TCR beta chain was sequenced for a study of post-analysis software for immune sequencing data. At the level of the study: Disease courses included relapsing-remitting, secondary progressive and progressive-relapsing multiple sclerosis.

Whole-study results and caveats: The F measure placed samples prepared in the same batch into strongly shared clusters. Controls' normalized Chao1 diversity significantly exceeded that of multiple sclerosis patients. About five TRBV segments, including TRBV5-6, TRBV5-1 and TRBV20-1, were more frequent in patients than controls.

In this sample, this clonotype turned up a few times. Its antigen is unknown. The TCR beta cDNA libraries contained unique molecular identifiers. TCRdb redid the calling of the PCR reads with MiXCR, one entry per CDR3 protein. Counted here are 380,000 or so distinct CDR3 sequences, about a third occurring once; the ten biggest clones make up around an eighth. Germline CDR1 is SEHNR and CDR2 is FQNEAQ (reference sequence). The CDR3 contains 15 residues. The trim removed 0 bases at V and 6 bases at J, leaving 1 base unmatched. The clonotype comes from a girl under 18 with multiple sclerosis. The rearrangement links TRBV7-9 to TRBJ1-6; 8 bases align to TRBD1. Sequenced sample: blood. CDR3 amino acids: CASSLATGGNSPLHF. The DNA for the CDR3 is TGTGCCAGCAGCTTAGCCACAGGGGGTAATTCACCCCTCCACTTT.